This entry concerns a single TCR beta chain. No antigen is known for it. Losses at the gene ends were 9 bases for V and 6 bases for J; bases not matched to a gene: 6. The germline gives CDR1 MGHDK, CDR2 SYGVNS. The length of the CDR3 is 12 residues. These data originate in a study of shared clonotypes between healthy human individuals. Study information: Each donor's CD8 memory used one plate, CD8 naive two, each CD4 subset three.

Study observations and caveats: Relative to memory subsets, naive subsets generally showed larger estimated richness.

The study drew all its donors from Caucasian adults living in Nashville, Tennessee. Clones were read by immunoSEQ multiplex PCR, and TCRdb kept only the in-frame ones, dropping some. The table records about 1.1 million clones, roughly 77% of them present only once. The source of this sequence is a man between 18 and 35 years old in good health. Some clones in this sample may be carry-over from other donors' samples. This chain links TRBV25-1 with TRBJ1-1; 8 bases match TRBD1. The sequencing input was memory CD4+ T cells from PBMCs. The subset was: CD45RA-negative fraction. CDR3 coding DNA: TGTGCCAGTAGCAGGGGGCTTGCTGAAGCTTTCTTT. Its protein is CASSRGLAEAFF. Full variable domain (remainder filled in from reference TRBV25-1 and TRBJ1-1): EADIYQTPRYLVIGTGKKITLECSQTMGHDKMYWYQQDPGMELHLIHYSYGVNSTEKGDLSSESTVSRIRTEHFPLTLESARPSHTSQYLCASSRGLAEAFFGQGTRLTVV.